These 27 T cell receptor beta chains were all obtained from the same sample, sequenced in a study of blood T cells in healthy people across ages (dated by TCRdb to about 2015). Library preparation was by 5' RACE. Sequenced on an Illumina HiSeq 2500. A second PCR of roughly 7 to 12 cycles was run with a J-beta primer mix and a sample-barcoded 5' primer. Starting from the raw public reads, TCRdb applied fastp trimming at Q25, assembled clones with MiXCR and retained in-frame beta chains. Entries are consolidated by CDR3 protein sequence, retaining the most common genes and DNA. For this sample the table gives some 700,000 distinct CDR3 sequences, of which roughly 45% were detected only once. The ten largest make up under 25% of the sample. The source material was blood. The receptor set was obtained from a woman aged 55-69 years in good health.

This clonotype was counted only a few times. V and J are TRBV7-2 and TRBJ2-2; maybe TRBD1 (5 bases). The CDR3 is 13 residues long. The germline CDR1 and CDR2 sequences are SGHTA and FQGNSA. V was shortened by 5 bases and J by 7 bases, with 11 bases between the two germline ends. The CDR3 DNA reads TGTGCCAGCAGCCCGCAGGGTAACGGGGAGCTGTTTTTT. Translated: CASSPQGNGELFF.

The rearrangement uses TRBV28 and TRBJ2-3, with 7 nucleotides matching TRBD1. Germline values: CDR1 MDHEN, CDR2 SYDVKM. This CDR3 region has 16 residues. The junction had 12 bases not matched to a gene; V was cut back by 7 bases and J by 2 bases. The DNA of the CDR3 is TGTGCCAGCACCAAGACTCAGGGGACAGCCACAGATACGCAGTATTTT. Protein product: CASTKTQGTATDTQYF.

A remark on this clonotype: It may be a read error: a sequence one base away is much more abundant. The CDR3 is CANSKDTTDTQYF. For the CDR3, the DNA is TGTGCCAACAGCAAGGACACCACAGATACGCAGTATTTT. V usage is TRBV6-6 and J usage is TRBJ2-3; a weak D match, TRBD1 (5 bases). Trimming removed 10 bases from V and 2 bases from J, with 13 bases in between. The CDR3 contains 13 residues. CDR1 and CDR2 from the germline V gene are MNHNY and SVGAGI (reference sequence).

The rearrangement links TRBV7-8 to TRBJ2-4, with TRBD2 matching 7 bases. The J call may be in error: the DNA end matches TRBJ2-7 better. Germline V CDR1 and CDR2: SGHVS, FQNEAQ. This CDR3 spans 14 amino acids. CDR3 residues: CASGRTGGSHEQYF. In DNA, the CDR3 is TGTGCCAGCGGGCGCACCGGCGGGAGCCACGAGCAGTACTTC.

This clonotype was seen a few times. The chain employs TRBV12-3 or TRBV12-4 and TRBJ2-1; 7 positions agree with TRBD2. The length of the CDR3 is 14 residues. V shed 6 bases and J 9 bases; nucleotides not matched to a gene: 11. This chain's CDR3 is CASRAKPRESEQFF. In DNA, the CDR3 is TGTGCCAGCAGAGCAAAACCGCGGGAGAGTGAGCAGTTCTTC.

The genes are TRBV20-1 and TRBJ1-4; D ambiguous. CDR1 and CDR2 from the germline V gene are DFQATT and SNEGSKA (reference sequence). The CDR3 has 13 amino acids. Deletions cut 1 base from V and 11 bases from J, with 14 bases between. CDR3 in DNA: TGCAGTGCTAGAGCCGGGAATAGCAATAAACTGTTTTTT. Its protein product is CSARAGNSNKLFF.

The CDR3 sequence is CASSQLRQGASGDTQYF. In nucleotides, the CDR3 is TGTGCCAGCAGCCAATTAAGACAGGGGGCGTCTGGAGATACGCAGTATTTT. This chain links TRBV14 with TRBJ2-3; 10 nucleotides align to TRBD1. Germline V gene data show CDR1 as SGHDN and CDR2 as FVKESK. The CDR3 is made up of 17 amino acids. V shed 2 bases, J shed 5 bases, and the junction held 10 bases outside the gene matches.

This clonotype was recorded a few times. The chain carries TRBV6-6 and TRBJ2-7; TRBD2 aligns across 7 bases. The CDR3 runs to 15 residues. Germline V gene lookup returns CDR1 MNHNY and CDR2 SVGAGI (reference sequence). V gave up 7 bases and J gave up 0 bases; unmatched junction bases: 9. The CDR3 DNA follows: TGTGCCAGCACCCCACTAGCGCTAAGCTCCTACGAGCAGTACTTC. Protein product: CASTPLALSSYEQYF.

This clonotype was counted between two and nine times. V is TRBV6-6 and J is TRBJ1-1, with D possibly being TRBD1 (6 bases). The V end was cut by 7 bases, the J end by 11 bases, with 17 bases between. Germline V gives CDR1 MNHNY, CDR2 SVGAGI (reference sequence). This CDR3 region has 12 residues. The CDR3 region has the DNA TGTGCCAGCAATGACAGGAATGCTGGGGCTTTCTTT. Translated, it gives CASNDRNAGAFF.

V usage is TRBV7-9 and J usage is TRBJ2-7, with D perhaps matching TRBD1 (5 bases). This CDR3 contains 14 residues. CDR1 is SEHNR, CDR2 FQNEAQ, per germline (reference sequence). V lost 1 base and J lost 2, with 9 bases in between. CDR3 sequence reads: CASSLGQPPYEQYF. The CDR3, as DNA: TGTGCCAGCAGCTTAGGACAGCCCCCCTACGAGCAGTACTTC. Full variable domain (rest looked up from reference TRBV7-9 and TRBJ2-7): DTGVSQNPRHKITKRGQNVTFRCDPISEHNRLYWYRQTLGQGPEFLTYFQNEAQLEKSRLLSDRFSAERPKGSFSTLEIQRTEQGDSAMYLCASSLGQPPYEQYFGPGTRLTVT.

This clonotype was recorded a few times. This sequence joins TRBV12-3 or TRBV12-4 and TRBJ2-7, with a tentative D call TRBD2 (7 bases). The CDR3 covers 17 residues. V lost 5 bases, J lost 9 bases, and 29 bases lay in between. The CDR3: CASSVMGLGGRKDGQYF. CDR3 nucleotide sequence: TGTGCCAGCAGTGTTATGGGCCTCGGGGGGCGCAAGGACGGGCAGTACTTC.

As to this clonotype: It may be a read error: a sequence one base away is much more abundant. This chain links TRBV9 with TRBJ2-7; 14 bases are a match to TRBD2. With 3 bases clipped from V and 3 bases from J, the junction kept 2 bases outside the gene matches. The CDR3 has 15 residues. Germline-derived CDR1 and CDR2 are SGDLS and YYNGEE. The CDR3 sequence is CASSEGLAGVYEQYF. The CDR3 DNA follows: TGTGCCAGCAGCGAGGGACTAGCGGGAGTCTACGAGCAGTACTTC.

This clonotype has only one observation. The rearrangement uses TRBV27 and TRBJ2-5; D may be TRBD1 (6 bases). With the DNA end fitting TRBJ2-7 better, the J assignment may be wrong. CDR1 is MNHEY, CDR2 SMNVEV, per germline (reference sequence). The CDR3 length is 14 residues. CDR3 region: CASSFPGQTHEQYF. CDR3 nucleotide sequence: TGTGCCAGCAGTTTCCCGGGACAAACCCACGAGCAGTACTTC.

The rearrangement links TRBV7-9 to TRBJ1-2; D is unresolved. Germline V gene lookup returns CDR1 SEHNR and CDR2 FQNEAQ (reference sequence). V was shortened by 1 base and J by 3 bases, with 15 bases between the two germline ends. The CDR3 runs to 16 residues. DNA of the CDR3: TGTGCCAGCAGCTTAGAGGGTCGGGAGGTTCACTATGGCTACACCTTC. Translated: CASSLEGREVHYGYTF. Supplemented by reference TRBV7-9 and TRBJ1-2, the full variable domain reads DTGVSQNPRHKITKRGQNVTFRCDPISEHNRLYWYRQTLGQGPEFLTYFQNEAQLEKSRLLSDRFSAERPKGSFSTLEIQRTEQGDSAMYLCASSLEGREVHYGYTFGSGTRLTVV.

V and J are TRBV20-1 and TRBJ2-5; 8 nucleotides match TRBD2. Germline V CDR1 and CDR2: DFQATT, SNEGSKA (reference sequence). This CDR3 has 21 residues. V shed 3 bases and J 11 bases; nucleotides not matched to a gene: 35. The CDR3 region is CSASRDEAVPLFSGDYNEQYF. The DNA for the CDR3 is TGCAGTGCTAGCCGAGATGAGGCAGTTCCCCTCTTTAGCGGGGATTACAATGAGCAGTACTTC.

This clonotype was seen only a few times. This sequence joins TRBV9 and TRBJ1-2; 8 positions agree with TRBD1. This CDR3 comprises 14 residues. Unmatched junction bases numbered 12, after V lost 3 bases and J lost 11 bases. Germline V gene lookup returns CDR1 SGDLS and CDR2 YYNGEE. The CDR3 DNA is TGTGCCAGCAGCGGATCCGGGACAGGAGCCTCATACACCTTC. Translating it yields CASSGSGTGASYTF.

The genes are TRBV4-1 and TRBJ1-2; D might be TRBD1 (5 bases). CDR1 and CDR2 from the germline V gene are MGHRA and YSYEKL. This CDR3 spans 15 amino acids. V was pared by 4 bases and J by 4 bases, with 16 bases between. In nucleotides, the CDR3 is TGCGCCAGCAGCCCCCTAGAATGGGGGGGCTATGGCTACACCTTC. This gives the protein CASSPLEWGGYGYTF.

The chain joins TRBV4-3 to TRBJ2-3, with 8 bases identical to TRBD2. CDR3 length: 14 residues. The J segment lost 6 bases and the V segment lost 1 base, leaving 3 bases of the junction unmatched. Germline V gene data show CDR1 as LGHNA and CDR2 as YSLEER. The CDR3 sequence: CASSQATGGDTQYF. The CDR3 DNA reads as TGCGCCAGCAGCCAAGCGACGGGAGGGGATACGCAGTATTTT.

J is TRBJ2-7 and V is TRBV14; unclear D gene. Germline CDR1 is SGHDN and CDR2 is FVKESK. Trimming left V 3 bases short and J 7 bases short, with 13 bases between. The CDR3 sequence is 13 residues long. This CDR3 reads CASSQSLVNEQYF. DNA of the CDR3: TGTGCCAGCAGCCAGTCTCTAGTGAATGAGCAGTACTTC.

CDR3 protein: CASSVGAGFGYTF. The CDR3 region has the DNA TGCGCCAGCAGCGTGGGGGCAGGGTTTGGCTACACCTTC. The gene calls are TRBV5-1 and TRBJ1-2; D possibly corresponds to TRBD1 (6 bases). With 4 bases removed from V and 7 bases from J, the gap between germline ends came to 14 bases. Per the germline V gene, CDR1 is SGHRS and CDR2 is YFSETQ. The CDR3 is 13 residues long.

Concerning this clonotype itself: Possible read error: a much larger clone is one base away. The chain has TRBV6-5 and TRBJ2-7; D tentatively fits TRBD1 or TRBD2 (5 bases each). CDR3 size: 15 residues. Germline-derived CDR1 and CDR2 are MNHEY and SVGAGI. The CDR3 coding sequence is TGTGCCGGCAGTTACGGGGACGGGGACTCCTACGAGCAGTACTTC. It translates to CAGSYGDGDSYEQYF.

This clonotype showed up just a few times. The chain employs TRBV3-1 and TRBJ2-7; D possibly matches TRBD1 or TRBD2 (6 bases each). There are 16 residues in the CDR3. Germline values: CDR1 LGHDT, CDR2 YNNKEL (reference sequence). V was shortened by 4 bases and J by 2 bases, with 18 bases between the two germline ends. CDR3 in amino acids: CASSLARGGLTYEQYF. In DNA, the CDR3 is TGTGCCAGCAGCCTAGCCCGTGGGGGGCTCACCTACGAGCAGTACTTC.

This clonotype was observed at least ten times. V and J are TRBV29-1 and TRBJ2-7, with no clear D. The ends were cut back, 4 bases at V and 0 bases at J, with 10 bases in the middle. CDR1 is SQVTM, CDR2 ANQGSEA, per germline. The CDR3 has 13 amino acids. CDR3: CSVGRTDSYEQYF. The DNA of the CDR3 is TGCAGCGTTGGGCGGACGGACTCCTACGAGCAGTACTTC.

In DNA, the CDR3 is TGTGCCAGCAGGGGAGGACAGGTTAGCAATCAGCCCCAGCATTTT. Its protein product is CASRGGQVSNQPQHF. The genes are TRBV2 and TRBJ1-5, with 7 bases fitting TRBD1. The CDR3 length is 15 residues. Per the germline V gene, CDR1 is SNHLY and CDR2 is FYNNEI. V lost 6 bases to trimming and J lost 0 bases; unmatched junction nucleotides: 5.

V and J are TRBV12-3 or TRBV12-4 and TRBJ2-5; TRBD2 matches 12 bases. J was trimmed by 4 bases and V by 1 base; bases with no gene match: 4. The CDR3 runs to 16 residues. The CDR3 here is CASSLGLAGVLETQYF. In nucleotides, the CDR3 is TGTGCCAGCAGTTTAGGACTAGCGGGAGTATTAGAGACCCAGTACTTC.

V gene TRBV12-3 or TRBV12-4 combines with J gene TRBJ1-2, with D possibly TRBD1 on 6 matching bases. This CDR3 comprises 14 residues. Trimming removed 2 bases at V and 8 bases at J, with 15 bases between. The CDR3: CASSLMGGSVGYTF. For the CDR3, the DNA is TGTGCCAGCAGTTTAATGGGGGGCAGTGTCGGCTACACCTTC.

The chain has TRBV5-1 and TRBJ1-2, with 7 positions matching TRBD1. Trimming at V came to 3 bases and at J to 8 bases, leaving 7 bases not matched to a gene. The CDR3 spans 13 residues. The V gene's germline CDR1 is SGHRS and CDR2 YFSETQ. CDR3 loop: CASSWGQSWGYTF. In DNA form, the CDR3 reads TGCGCCAGCAGCTGGGGACAGTCTTGGGGCTACACCTTC. Drawing the rest from reference TRBV5-1 and TRBJ1-2, the complete variable domain is KAGVTQTPRYLIKTRGQQVTLSCSPISGHRSVSWYQQTPGQGLQFLFEYFSETQRNKGNFPGRFSGRQFSNSRSEMNVSTLELGDSALYLCASSWGQSWGYTFGSGTRLTVV.